This T cell receptor beta chain was obtained from a study of long-term antiretroviral therapy in people with HIV. Study-wide points: Blood specimens, gathered between about 2004 and 2018, were possibly obtained under older ART regimens. Those clones which expanded before ART made up the dominant part of the repertoire at all time points. In HIV, the repertoires covered a tighter span of CDR3 lengths than in controls.

The CDR3 is 13 residues long. V dropped 5 bases and J dropped 1 base, with 8 bases sitting between them. In germline, CDR1 is SNHLY, CDR2 FYNNEI. Assay version v3.0 of immunoSEQ was used, and it was run at survey level. Profiled with immunoSEQ multiplex PCR; TCRdb holds only in-frame clones, not every one. Altogether around 15,000 clones are present, roughly 80% being singletons, with the ten largest covering about a sixth. Treatment of all HIV participants took place in the United States. Remarks on this clone: Antigen: not known.

The V and J genes are TRBV2 and TRBJ1-1, with D perhaps TRBD1 (5 bases). The clonotype originates from a man aged 35-49 years with HIV. Specimen: unsorted PBMCs, collected just before starting antiretroviral therapy. CDR3 DNA: TGTGCCAGCAGTCGACAGAGGAACACTGAAGCTTTCTTT. Translated, it gives CASSRQRNTEAFF.